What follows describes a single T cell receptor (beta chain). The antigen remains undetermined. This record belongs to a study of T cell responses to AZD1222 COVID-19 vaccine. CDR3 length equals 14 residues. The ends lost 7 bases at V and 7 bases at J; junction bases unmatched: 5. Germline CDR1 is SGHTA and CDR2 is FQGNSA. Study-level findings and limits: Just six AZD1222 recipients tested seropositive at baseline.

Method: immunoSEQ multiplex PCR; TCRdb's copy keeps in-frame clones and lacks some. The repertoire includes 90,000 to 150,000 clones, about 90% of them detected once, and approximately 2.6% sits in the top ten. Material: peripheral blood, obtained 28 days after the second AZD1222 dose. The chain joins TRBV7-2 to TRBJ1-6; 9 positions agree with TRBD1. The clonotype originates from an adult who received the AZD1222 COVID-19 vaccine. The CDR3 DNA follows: TGTGCCAGCACGCCGGACAGGGGCAATTCACCCCTCCACTTT. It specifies CASTPDRGNSPLHF.